A single sample is the source of the 19 T cell receptor beta chains below, sequenced in a study of identical twins. MiXCR was run by TCRdb on the 5' RACE reads, yielding one entry per CDR3 protein. The repertoire consists of roughly 690,000 distinct CDR3 sequences, with 21% occurring once and the leading ten covering about 4.5%. This sample also belongs to another study, concerning T cells expressing NK-cell markers.

The source material was PBMCs. The receptors here all came from a woman aged 18-35 years in good health.

This clonotype was seen ten or more times. The rearrangement joins TRBV3-1 to TRBJ1-4; 7 bases fit TRBD1. This CDR3 region has 15 residues. The germline CDR1 and CDR2 sequences are LGHDT and YNNKEL (reference sequence). After removal of 3 bases from V and 8 bases from J, the junction contained 9 bases not matched to a gene. The CDR3 protein is CASSQQPGQREKLFF. CDR3 DNA: TGTGCCAGCAGCCAGCAACCGGGACAGAGAGAAAAACTGTTTTTT. The whole variable domain, filled in from reference TRBV3-1 and TRBJ1-4, reads DTAVSQTPKYLVTQMGNDKSIKCEQNLGHDTMYWYKQDSKKFLKIMFSYNNKELIINETVPNRFSPKSPDKAHLNLHINSLELGDSAVYFCASSQQPGQREKLFFGSGTQLSVL.

This rearrangement joins TRBV3-1 to TRBJ2-6; TRBD1 agrees at 9 bases. Germline V gene data show CDR1 as LGHDT and CDR2 as YNNKEL (reference sequence). This CDR3 is 18 amino acids long. V dropped 3 bases and J dropped 2; count of bases not matched to a gene: 8. The CDR3 sequence: CASSHWDRESTGANVLTF. CDR3 sequence (DNA): TGTGCCAGCAGCCATTGGGACAGGGAATCTACTGGGGCCAACGTCCTGACTTTC.

This clonotype was seen ten or more times. V is TRBV20-1 and J is TRBJ1-2; a possible D gene is TRBD1 (5 bases). The V end lost 0 bases, the J end lost 8 bases, and 13 bases lay between the germline ends. This CDR3 region has 13 residues. The germline CDR1 and CDR2 sequences are DFQATT and SNEGSKA (reference sequence). The CDR3 loop is CSARDPRARGYTF. The CDR3 region has the DNA TGCAGTGCTAGAGATCCCAGGGCGAGGGGCTACACCTTC.

The sample holds a few counts of this clonotype. The V and J genes are TRBV20-1 and TRBJ2-7; D unresolved. The V gene's germline CDR1 is DFQATT and CDR2 SNEGSKA (reference sequence). The CDR3 covers 13 residues. V lost 3 bases and J lost 5, with 14 bases in between. The CDR3 DNA follows: TGCAGTGCTAGGCATCTCGCTCTACACGAGCAGTACTTC. As protein: CSARHLALHEQYF.

The V gene is TRBV12-5, the J gene TRBJ2-7, with D maybe TRBD1 (6 bases). From germline, CDR1 is LGHNT and CDR2 FRNRAP. The CDR3 length is 15 residues. Deletions cut 7 bases from V and 3 bases from J, with 19 bases between. The chain's CDR3 is CASAVPLGQNYEQYF. The CDR3, as DNA: TGTGCTAGTGCTGTTCCATTAGGACAGAACTACGAGCAGTACTTC.

The table lists this clonotype with a few counts. The CDR3 protein is CASSLALGAAEAFF. In nucleotides, the CDR3 is TGTGCCAGCAGCTTAGCGCTTGGGGCCGCTGAAGCTTTCTTT. This chain links TRBV7-6 with TRBJ1-1; possible D gene TRBD1, 5 bases. This CDR3 is built from 14 residues. Trimming pared 0 bases from V and 6 bases from J, leaving 11 bases between. The germline V gene has CDR1 SGHVS and CDR2 FNYEAQ.

The rearrangement joins TRBV5-1 to TRBJ2-1, with 7 bases identical to TRBD1. With V trimmed by 4 bases and J by 12 bases, 19 bases remained unmatched. CDR3 length: 16 residues. Germline V gene sequence: CDR1 SGHRS, CDR2 YFSETQ. CDR3 nucleotide sequence: TGCGCCAGCAGCGCGGACCGGGACAGCCACAATGAGGGGCAGTTCTTC. It translates to CASSADRDSHNEGQFF.

This clonotype was found a few times. V and J are TRBV20-1 and TRBJ2-1; D call uncertain. The CDR3 has 13 amino acids. Per the germline V gene, CDR1 is DFQATT and CDR2 is SNEGSKA (reference sequence). V dropped 1 base and J dropped 0 bases, with 4 bases sitting between them. In DNA form, the CDR3 reads TGCAGTGCTAGAGCAACCTCCTACAATGAGCAGTTCTTC. This encodes CSARATSYNEQFF.

This sequence joins TRBV7-9 and TRBJ2-4; 8 nucleotides align to TRBD1. Looked up from germline, CDR1 is SEHNR and CDR2 is FQNEAQ (reference sequence). V was pared by 5 bases and J by 5 bases, with 8 bases of the junction left unmatched. This CDR3 region has 15 residues. DNA for the CDR3: TGTGCCAGCAGCGGAACAGGGGGGCTTGAAAACATTCAGTACTTC. Amino acid sequence: CASSGTGGLENIQYF.

This sequence joins TRBV13 and TRBJ2-1, with 16 positions matching TRBD2. The CDR3 is made up of 14 amino acids. The germline V gene encodes CDR1 PRHDT and CDR2 FYEKMQ (reference sequence). After removal of 5 bases from V and 15 bases from J, the junction contained 7 bases not matched to a gene. CDR3 nucleotides: TGTGCCAGCAGCCCGGGACTAGCGGGAGGGCCGTGGTTCTTC. Its protein product is CASSPGLAGGPWFF.

This rearrangement joins TRBV29-1 to TRBJ2-1; 9 positions match TRBD1. CDR1 and CDR2 from the germline V gene are SQVTM and ANQGSEA. The ends lost 6 bases at V and 2 bases at J; junction bases unmatched: 5. The CDR3 runs 14 residues. CDR3 residues: CSVRQGGTYNEQFF. The CDR3 DNA sequence: TGCAGCGTCCGACAGGGGGGAACCTACAATGAGCAGTTCTTC.

This clonotype was observed many times. The chain joins TRBV20-1 to TRBJ2-3, with 7 nucleotides matching TRBD1. Unmatched junction bases numbered 11, after V lost 5 bases and J lost 0 bases. The germline gives CDR1 DFQATT, CDR2 SNEGSKA (reference sequence). The CDR3 runs 16 residues. The CDR3 is CSASATGLASTDTQYF. CDR3 DNA: TGCAGTGCTTCCGCGACAGGGTTGGCCAGCACAGATACGCAGTATTTT.

The rearrangement links TRBV27 to TRBJ2-1; D gene uncertain. Germline lookup yields CDR1 MNHEY and CDR2 SMNVEV (reference sequence). The V end lost 6 bases, the J end lost 5 bases, and 14 bases lay between the germline ends. The CDR3 consists of 14 residues. CDR3: CASSLGSFHNEQFF. CDR3 DNA: TGTGCCAGCAGCTTAGGGTCGTTTCACAATGAGCAGTTCTTC.

This clonotype was detected a few times. The chain couples TRBV14 to TRBJ1-1; no clear D. V was pared by 1 base and J by 2 bases, with 5 bases between. The CDR3 covers 13 residues. The V gene's germline CDR1 is SGHDN and CDR2 FVKESK. The CDR3 loop is CASSQVLNTEAFF. CDR3 bases: TGTGCCAGCAGCCAAGTGCTAAACACTGAAGCTTTCTTT.

This chain joins TRBV9 and TRBJ2-3, with D uncertain. Between the trimmed V and J ends, which lost 0 bases and 0 bases, there was a span of 8 bases. This CDR3 spans 15 amino acids. From germline, CDR1 is SGDLS and CDR2 YYNGEE. CDR3 sequence (DNA): TGTGCCAGCAGCGTAGAGAGAGGTAGCACAGATACGCAGTATTTT. Its protein is CASSVERGSTDTQYF.

In its sample, this clonotype was seen many times. The gene calls are TRBV12-3 or TRBV12-4 and TRBJ2-1, with 9 bases identical to TRBD2. With V trimmed by 5 bases and J by 0 bases, 8 bases remained unmatched. CDR3 length: 17 residues. The CDR3 loop is CASSTVTSGSSYNEQFF. CDR3 DNA sequence: TGTGCCAGCAGTACCGTGACTAGCGGCAGCTCCTACAATGAGCAGTTCTTC.

The V and J genes are TRBV21-1 and TRBJ2-3; the D call TRBD2 from the table was never checked on the DNA. TRBV21-1 is a pseudogene locus. The CDR3 has 15 amino acids. The CDR3, as DNA: TGTGCCAGCAGCGCCGGGGAGCGGGAAAGGGATACGCAGTATTTT. It yields the protein CASSAGERERDTQYF.

The rearrangement links TRBV6-1 to TRBJ2-5, with 7 bases lining up with TRBD2. Germline values: CDR1 MNHNS, CDR2 SASEGT. The CDR3 runs to 13 residues. J was trimmed by 3 bases and V by 11 bases; bases with no gene match: 9. This CDR3 is CASLRLAEETQYF. Written as DNA, the CDR3 is TGTGCCTCTCTCCGGCTAGCGGAAGAGACCCAGTACTTC.

This clonotype has ten or more counts. The chain recombines TRBV12-3 or TRBV12-4 with TRBJ1-1, with 7 bases matching TRBD1. J was trimmed by 8 bases and V by 5 bases; bases with no gene match: 8. CDR3 size: 13 residues. The CDR3 is CASSTRGTEEAFF. The CDR3 bases are TGTGCCAGCAGTACTAGGGGGACAGAAGAAGCTTTCTTT.